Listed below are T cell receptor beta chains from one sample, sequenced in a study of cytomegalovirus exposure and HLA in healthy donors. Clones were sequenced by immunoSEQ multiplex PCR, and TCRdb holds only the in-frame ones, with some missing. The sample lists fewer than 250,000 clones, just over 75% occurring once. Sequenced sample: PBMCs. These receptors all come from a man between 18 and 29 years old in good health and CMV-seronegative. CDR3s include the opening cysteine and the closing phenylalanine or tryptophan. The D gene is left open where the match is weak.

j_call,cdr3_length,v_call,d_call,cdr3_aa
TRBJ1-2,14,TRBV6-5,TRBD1,CASSSQTGLYGYTF
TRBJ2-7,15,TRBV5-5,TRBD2,CASSLTGTNSYEQYF
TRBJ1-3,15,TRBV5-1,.,CASSLEGGYGNTIYF
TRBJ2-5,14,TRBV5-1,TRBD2,CASRLIAGVETQYF
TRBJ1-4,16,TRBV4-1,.,CASSQLPGAVREKLFF
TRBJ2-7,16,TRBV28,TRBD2,CASSLGAGKISYEQYF
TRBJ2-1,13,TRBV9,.,CASSLGVGDEQFF
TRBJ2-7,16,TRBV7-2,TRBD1,CASSWRTGGSTYEQYF
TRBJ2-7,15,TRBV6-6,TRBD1,CASRTDREKPYEQYF
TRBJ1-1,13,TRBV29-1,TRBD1,CSVETGQGTEAFF
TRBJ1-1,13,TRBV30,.,CAWSVTGDTEAFF
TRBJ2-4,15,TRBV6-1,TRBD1,CASSAQGATKNIQYF
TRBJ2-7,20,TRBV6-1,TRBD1,CASSATATRSWDRVSYEQYF
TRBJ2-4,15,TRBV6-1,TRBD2,CASAGLAGSKNIQYF
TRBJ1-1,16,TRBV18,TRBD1,CASSSTGANSNTEAFF
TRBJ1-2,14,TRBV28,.,CASTLAIYSRGYTF
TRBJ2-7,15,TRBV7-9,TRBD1,CASSFSGTGDYEQYF
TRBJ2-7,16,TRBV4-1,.,CASSQGISSRAYEQYF
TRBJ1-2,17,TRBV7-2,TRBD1,CASSRTGTGMVNYGYTF
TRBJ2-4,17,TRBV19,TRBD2,CASTPRTSGSPKNIQYF
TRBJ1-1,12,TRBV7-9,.,CASEDSRTEAFF
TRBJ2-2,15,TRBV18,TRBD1,CASSPATGRTGELFF
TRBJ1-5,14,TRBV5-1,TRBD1,CASRLTGVGQPQHF
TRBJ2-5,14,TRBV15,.,CATSRGTGQETQYF
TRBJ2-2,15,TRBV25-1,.,CASSLWGGTTGELFF
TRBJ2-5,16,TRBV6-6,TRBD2,CASSYSGTSRQETQYF
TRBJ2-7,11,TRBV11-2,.,CASSPGYEQYF
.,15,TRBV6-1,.,CASSESSLRGYEQYF
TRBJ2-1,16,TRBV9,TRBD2,CASSVGATSGYNEQFF
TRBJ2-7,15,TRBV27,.,CASSSARDWAYEQYF
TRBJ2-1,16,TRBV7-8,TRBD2,CASSSRLAGGGNEQFF
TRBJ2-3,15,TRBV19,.,CASSLDPGSTDTQYF
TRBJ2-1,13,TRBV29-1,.,CSVEGVGSNEQFF
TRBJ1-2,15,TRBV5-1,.,CASSPRGWGDYGYTF